The 5 T cell receptor beta chains presented below share a single source sample, sequenced in a study of T cells after yellow fever vaccination. TCRdb re-derived calls from the 5' RACE reads in MiXCR, one entry per CDR3 protein. The sample yields approximately 330,000 distinct CDR3 sequences, about an eighth seen once. The specimen comprised CD4+ T cells sorted from PBMCs, sampled 15 days after the yellow fever booster vaccination. These TCRs come from a young man who received the YFV17D yellow fever vaccine.

The chain has TRBV5-1 and TRBJ1-2; no firm D call. The V and J ends lost 6 bases and 2 bases respectively, with 17 bases between them. The CDR3 extends over 15 amino acids. The germline V gene encodes CDR1 SGHRS and CDR2 YFSETQ. CDR3 residues: CASTPRPATNYGYTF. CDR3 nucleotide sequence: TGCGCCAGCACCCCGCGGCCCGCAACAAACTATGGCTACACCTTC. The full variable domain, rest sourced from reference TRBV5-1 and TRBJ1-2, is KAGVTQTPRYLIKTRGQQVTLSCSPISGHRSVSWYQQTPGQGLQFLFEYFSETQRNKGNFPGRFSGRQFSNSRSEMNVSTLELGDSALYLCASTPRPATNYGYTFGSGTRLTVV.

V usage is TRBV29-1 and J usage is TRBJ2-3, with 10 bases that match TRBD2. The CDR3 extends over 18 amino acids. Germline loops: CDR1 SQVTM, CDR2 ANQGSEA. V lost 5 bases, J lost 0 bases, and 14 bases stayed unmatched. The CDR3 coding sequence is TGCAGCGTTCCGAACACAGCCGGGACTAGCGAGAGCACAGATACGCAGTATTTT. This translates into CSVPNTAGTSESTDTQYF.

The table lists this clonotype with many counts. The chain links TRBV7-9 to TRBJ2-1; 7 nucleotides agree with TRBD2. V dropped 6 bases and J dropped 5; count of bases not matched to a gene: 10. Germline CDR1 reads SEHNR; CDR2 reads FQNEAQ (reference sequence). The CDR3 covers 15 residues. The CDR3 nucleotides read TGTGCCAGCAGGCTCGTCCGCGGGGGAAACAATGAGCAGTTCTTC. It translates to CASRLVRGGNNEQFF.

The chain carries TRBV9 and TRBJ1-3; D is perhaps TRBD1 (5 bases). CDR1 is SGDLS, CDR2 YYNGEE, per germline. V was shortened by 4 bases and J by 0 bases, with 17 bases between the two germline ends. This CDR3 has 17 residues. Here the CDR3 reads CASSPRGAGLSGNTIYF. For the CDR3, the DNA is TGTGCCAGCAGCCCTCGTGGGGCAGGACTCTCTGGAAACACCATATATTTT. Full variable domain (outside the CDR3, taken from reference TRBV9 and TRBJ1-3): DSGVTQTPKHLITATGQRVTLRCSPRSGDLSVYWYQQSLDQGLQFLIQYYNGEERAKGNILERFSAQQFPDLHSELNLSSLELGDSALYFCASSPRGAGLSGNTIYFGEGSWLTVV.

In this sample, this clonotype turned up a few times. J is TRBJ2-3 and V is TRBV12-5; 10 bases match TRBD2. Germline V lookup: CDR1 LGHNT, CDR2 FRNRAP. The CDR3 is 16 residues long. The ends lost 1 base at V and 4 bases at J; junction bases unmatched: 5. This CDR3 is CASGLGLAGVSDTQYF. CDR3 bases: TGTGCTAGTGGTTTGGGGCTAGCGGGGGTCTCAGATACGCAGTATTTT.